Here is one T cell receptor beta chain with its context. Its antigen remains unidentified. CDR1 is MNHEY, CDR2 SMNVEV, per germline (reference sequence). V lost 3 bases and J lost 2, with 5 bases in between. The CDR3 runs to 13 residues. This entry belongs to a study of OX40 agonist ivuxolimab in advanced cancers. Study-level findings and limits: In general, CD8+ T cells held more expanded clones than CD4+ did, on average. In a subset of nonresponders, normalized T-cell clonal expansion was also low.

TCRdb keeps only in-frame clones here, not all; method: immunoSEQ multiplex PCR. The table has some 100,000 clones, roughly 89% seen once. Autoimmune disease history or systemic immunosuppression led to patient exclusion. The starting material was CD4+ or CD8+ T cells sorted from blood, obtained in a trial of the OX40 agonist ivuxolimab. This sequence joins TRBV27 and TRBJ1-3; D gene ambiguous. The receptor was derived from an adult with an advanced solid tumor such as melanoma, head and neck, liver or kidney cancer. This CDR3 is CASSLGAGNTIYF. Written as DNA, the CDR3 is TGTGCCAGCAGTTTGGGAGCTGGAAACACCATATATTTT.